This passage covers 32 T cell receptor beta chains from one sample sequenced in a study of blood T cell repertoires in COVID-19. Sequencing was performed with immunoSEQ multiplex PCR; in TCRdb, only in-frame clones are kept and a portion is missing. The data show tens of thousands of clones, about 76% seen once. Material: peripheral blood. These TCRs come from a man aged 65-85 years with active or convalescent COVID-19.

As DNA, the CDR3 is TGTGCCAGCAGTTTAACAGGGAATTCACCCCTCCACTTT. This encodes CASSLTGNSPLHF. The chain couples TRBV12-3 or TRBV12-4 to TRBJ1-6; D perhaps matches TRBD1 (6 bases). V lost 2 bases to trimming and J lost 7 bases, with 6 bases between them. The CDR3 consists of 13 residues.

V and J are TRBV5-1 and TRBJ2-3; D perhaps matches TRBD2 (5 bases). In germline, CDR1 is SGHRS, CDR2 YFSETQ. This CDR3 comprises 16 residues. With 4 bases removed from V and 0 bases from J, the gap between germline ends came to 15 bases. The CDR3 DNA sequence: TGCGCCAGCAGCCTGCAAGCGCGGACTAGCACAGATACGCAGTATTTT. It specifies CASSLQARTSTDTQYF.

The chain links TRBV5-1 to TRBJ2-7; D gene unclear. The ends were cut back, 0 bases at V and 2 bases at J, with 9 bases in the middle. The CDR3 is made up of 14 amino acids. Germline CDR1 reads SGHRS; CDR2 reads YFSETQ. DNA for the CDR3: TGCGCCAGCAGCTTGGATGACAACGCCTACGAGCAGTACTTC. It codes for CASSLDDNAYEQYF.

This clone was seen only a few times. V usage is TRBV7-2 and J usage is TRBJ1-6; D gene unclear. The CDR3 consists of 14 residues. Germline V gives CDR1 SGHTA, CDR2 FQGNSA. V lost 3 bases to trimming and J lost 3 bases, with 6 bases between them. The CDR3 nucleotides are TGTGCCAGCAGCTTCGGTCTCTATAATTCACCCCTCCACTTT. Translating it yields CASSFGLYNSPLHF. Based on the CDR3 plus reference TRBV7-2 and TRBJ1-6, the full variable domain is GAGVSQSPSNKVTEKGKDVELRCDPISGHTALYWYRQSLGQGLEFLIYFQGNSAPDKSGLPSDRFSAERTGGSVSTLTIQRTQQEDSAVYLCASSFGLYNSPLHFGNGTRLTVT.

The chain couples TRBV7-9 to TRBJ2-4; TRBD1 matches 9 bases. Germline trimming cut 5 bases from V and 0 bases from J; bases unmatched to any gene: 2. The CDR3 spans 15 residues. From germline, CDR1 is SEHNR and CDR2 FQNEAQ (reference sequence). This chain's CDR3 is CASSGQGIAKNIQYF. The CDR3 DNA reads TGTGCCAGCAGCGGACAGGGGATAGCCAAAAACATTCAGTACTTC. Looking up the rest from reference TRBV7-9 and TRBJ2-4 gives the full variable domain: DTGVSQNPRHKITKRGQNVTFRCDPISEHNRLYWYRQTLGQGPEFLTYFQNEAQLEKSRLLSDRFSAERPKGSFSTLEIQRTEQGDSAMYLCASSGQGIAKNIQYFGAGTRLSVL.

The chain uses TRBV7-3 and TRBJ1-1; maybe TRBD1 (6 bases). The germline CDR1 and CDR2 sequences are SGHTA and FQGTGA. V was clipped by 1 base and J by 2 bases, with 11 bases between them. The CDR3 has 15 residues. The CDR3 protein is CASSLNRDVNTEAFF. The CDR3 DNA reads as TGTGCCAGCAGCTTAAACAGGGACGTTAACACTGAAGCTTTCTTT.

This rearrangement joins TRBV10-3 to TRBJ2-7, with 7 positions matching TRBD2. The trim removed 4 bases at V and 0 bases at J, leaving 3 bases unmatched. CDR3 length equals 14 residues. CDR1 and CDR2 from the germline V gene are ENHRY and SYGVKD. The CDR3 is CAISGGGISYEQYF. The CDR3 nucleotides are TGTGCCATCAGTGGGGGAGGGATCTCCTACGAGCAGTACTTC.

V and J are TRBV28 and TRBJ1-5, with 7 nucleotides matching TRBD1. After removal of 5 bases from V and 0 bases from J, the junction contained 10 bases not matched to a gene. CDR3 length equals 17 residues. The germline V gene has CDR1 MDHEN and CDR2 SYDVKM. DNA for the CDR3: TGTGCCAGCAGTCCCCCCCCAGGGGGTTATAGCAATCAGCCCCAGCATTTT. It specifies CASSPPPGGYSNQPQHF.

In its sample, this clone was seen once. This chain joins TRBV6-5 and TRBJ1-4; possibly TRBD1 for D (5 bases). The CDR3 spans 14 residues. CDR1 and CDR2 (germline): MNHEY, SVGAGI. Between the trimmed V and J ends, which lost 6 bases and 5 bases, there was a span of 13 bases. CDR3 loop: CASSQGFGNEKLFF. The DNA for the CDR3 is TGTGCCAGCAGCCAGGGTTTCGGGAATGAAAAACTGTTTTTT.

The chain is built from TRBV5-1 and TRBJ2-3; D is possibly TRBD1 (5 bases). This CDR3 has 14 residues. V shed 1 base and J shed 4 bases, with 10 bases lying between them. Germline V gene sequence: CDR1 SGHRS, CDR2 YFSETQ. This CDR3 is CASSLTGPPDTQYF. The CDR3 DNA follows: TGCGCCAGCAGCTTGACAGGCCCCCCAGATACGCAGTATTTT.

The J gene is TRBJ2-7, the V gene TRBV11-3, with TRBD1 matching 8 bases. Trimming took 5 bases from V and 7 from J; bases not matched to a gene: 10. The CDR3 has 14 residues. The germline V gene encodes CDR1 SGHNT and CDR2 YENEEA. The CDR3 DNA sequence: TGTGCCAGCAGCCCCCCCCCGACAGGGGTAGAGCAGTACTTC. The encoded protein is CASSPPPTGVEQYF.

The rearrangement joins TRBV24-1 to TRBJ1-2; D uncertain. Trimming removed 4 bases from V and 6 bases from J, with 11 bases in between. This CDR3 comprises 13 residues. From germline, CDR1 is KGHDR and CDR2 SFDVKD. CDR3 in amino acids: CATSERVLDGYTF. CDR3 bases: TGTGCCACCAGTGAGAGGGTTCTGGATGGCTACACCTTC.

The rearrangement joins TRBV4-2 to TRBJ1-2, with a weak D call TRBD1 (5 bases). The germline V and J ends were trimmed by 1 base and 4 bases, with 16 bases remaining between them. The CDR3 runs 16 residues. The germline V gene has CDR1 LGHNA and CDR2 YNFKEQ. The CDR3: CASSQAVAGTVYGYTF. The CDR3 nucleotides read TGTGCCAGCAGCCAAGCCGTAGCGGGGACGGTCTATGGCTACACCTTC.

The sample holds a few counts of this clone. This chain links TRBV7-6 with TRBJ2-2, with D uncertain. Trimming removed 5 bases from V and 2 bases from J, with 15 bases in between. This CDR3 spans 16 amino acids. CDR1 is SGHVS and CDR2 is FNYEAQ in the germline V gene. The CDR3 region is CASSPRISPNTGELFF. The CDR3 nucleotides are TGTGCCAGCAGCCCGCGTATAAGCCCCAACACCGGGGAGCTGTTTTTT.

The chain recombines TRBV5-1 with TRBJ2-1; TRBD1 aligns across 9 bases. Germline V gene sequence: CDR1 SGHRS, CDR2 YFSETQ. After removal of 2 bases from V and 3 bases from J, the junction contained 3 bases not matched to a gene. The CDR3 extends over 15 amino acids. CDR3 protein: CASSFDRGDYNEQFF. For the CDR3, the DNA is TGCGCCAGCAGCTTCGACAGGGGGGACTACAATGAGCAGTTCTTC.

This clone was counted only a few times. The chain links TRBV19 to TRBJ2-2, with TRBD2 as a possible D gene (6 bases). V was cut by 4 bases and J by 7 bases, with 10 bases left in between. CDR1 LNHDA and CDR2 SQIVND come from the germline V gene (reference sequence). This CDR3 is 13 amino acids long. This chain's CDR3 is CASSSGNIGELFF. DNA for the CDR3: TGTGCCAGTAGTAGCGGGAATATCGGGGAGCTGTTTTTT. Using reference TRBV19 and TRBJ2-2 for the parts outside the CDR3, the full variable domain is DGGITQSPKYLFRKEGQNVTLSCEQNLNHDAMYWYRQDPGQGLRLIYYSQIVNDFQKGDIAEGYSVSREKKESFPLTVTSAQKNPTAFYLCASSSGNIGELFFGEGSRLTVL.

V and J are TRBV9 and TRBJ1-3, with D perhaps matching TRBD1 (5 bases). V lost 4 bases and J 4 bases, leaving 12 bases between the germline ends. The CDR3 spans 14 residues. Germline V gene sequence: CDR1 SGDLS, CDR2 YYNGEE. This CDR3 is CASSLGRGGNTIYF. The CDR3 coding sequence is TGTGCCAGCAGCCTTGGGAGGGGAGGAAACACCATATATTTT.

This clone was seen only once. The chain joins TRBV7-9 to TRBJ1-3; D remains ambiguous. CDR1 and CDR2 from the germline V gene are SEHNR and FQNEAQ (reference sequence). V was trimmed by 0 bases and J by 0 bases, leaving 9 bases between them. The CDR3 has 16 amino acids. CDR3 coding DNA: TGTGCCAGCAGCTTAGCACAGCCCGGCTCTGGAAACACCATATATTTT. Its protein product is CASSLAQPGSGNTIYF.

V and J are TRBV5-5 and TRBJ1-1; 8 nucleotides agree with TRBD1. The germline V gene has CDR1 SGHKS and CDR2 YYEKEE (reference sequence). J lost 7 bases, V lost 4 bases, and 9 bases had no gene match. CDR3 length equals 14 residues. This CDR3 reads CASSVASGTGEAFF. The CDR3 region has the DNA TGTGCCAGCAGCGTGGCCTCCGGGACAGGTGAAGCTTTCTTT.

The chain joins TRBV7-9 to TRBJ2-5; possible D gene TRBD2, 6 bases. Germline CDR1 and CDR2: SEHNR and FQNEAQ (reference sequence). The CDR3 loop spans 14 amino acids. V lost 5 bases, J lost 1 base, and 11 bases lay in between. The CDR3 nucleotides read TGTGCCAGCAGCCTCGGACTACTCCAAGAGACCCAGTACTTC. Its protein is CASSLGLLQETQYF.

V is TRBV23-1 and J is TRBJ1-2; D is uncertain. TRBV23-1 is classed as an ORF, of uncertain function. Trimming stripped 6 bases from V and 2 bases from J, with 10 bases between. The CDR3 runs to 13 residues. The CDR3 DNA sequence: TGCGCCAGCAGACTCGGAGAAAACTATGGCTACACCTTC. Its protein product is CASRLGENYGYTF.

V usage is TRBV28 and J usage is TRBJ2-3; D is perhaps TRBD1 (6 bases). Germline V gene data show CDR1 as MDHEN and CDR2 as SYDVKM. The CDR3 consists of 14 residues. V gave up 5 bases and J gave up 9 bases, with 18 bases separating them. This CDR3 reads CASSPPRGQGTQYF. The CDR3 coding sequence is TGTGCCAGCAGTCCCCCCAGGGGCCAAGGGACGCAGTATTTT.

The chain couples TRBV7-2 to TRBJ1-4; no firm D call. The CDR3 contains 13 residues. The V end lost 3 bases, the J end lost 7 bases, and 9 bases lay between the germline ends. Germline V gene lookup returns CDR1 SGHTA and CDR2 FQGNSA. DNA of the CDR3: TGTGCCAGCAGCTTGGCCGCACGTGAAAAACTGTTTTTT. Protein sequence: CASSLAAREKLFF.

CDR3 loop: CASSFEGTGQYF. CDR3 nucleotide sequence: TGTGCCAGCAGTTTCGAGGGGACAGGGCAGTACTTC. The J gene is TRBJ2-7, the V gene TRBV12-3 or TRBV12-4, with TRBD1 matching over 8 bases. Trimming cost V 3 bases and J 9 bases; bases outside gene matches: 4. The CDR3 extends over 12 amino acids.

V and J are TRBV19 and TRBJ2-3; 7 nucleotides agree with TRBD2. The CDR3 sequence is 13 residues long. Losses at the gene ends were 5 bases for V and 3 bases for J; bases not matched to a gene: 2. CDR1 is LNHDA, CDR2 SQIVND, per germline (reference sequence). The CDR3 nucleotides read TGTGCCAGTAGTCTTAGCGGGACAGATACGCAGTATTTT. Encoded protein: CASSLSGTDTQYF.

The chain combines TRBV6-2 or TRBV6-3 with TRBJ2-5; TRBD1 is a possible D gene (5 bases). This CDR3 has 14 residues. Germline CDR1 and CDR2: MNHEY and SVGEGT. Trimming removed 2 bases at V and 5 bases at J, with 12 bases between. DNA for the CDR3: TGTGCCAGCAGTTACCTAGGACAAGATGAGACCCAGTACTTC. It specifies CASSYLGQDETQYF.

V and J are TRBV28 and TRBJ2-3; no clear D gene. The germline V and J ends were trimmed by 7 bases and 0 bases, with 5 bases remaining between them. Germline V lookup: CDR1 MDHEN, CDR2 SYDVKM. The CDR3 length is 12 residues. The CDR3 reads CASNESTDTQYF. CDR3 DNA: TGTGCCAGCAATGAGAGCACAGATACGCAGTATTTT.

The chain carries TRBV2 and TRBJ1-5; 10 positions agree with TRBD1. Germline CDR1 and CDR2: SNHLY and FYNNEI. Losses at the gene ends were 5 bases for V and 7 bases for J; bases not matched to a gene: 5. The CDR3 loop spans 14 amino acids. CDR3 protein: CASSPGQGNQPQHF. The DNA of the CDR3 is TGTGCCAGCAGTCCGGGACAGGGGAACCAGCCCCAGCATTTT.

Only a few counts were recorded for this clone. This chain uses TRBV27 with TRBJ2-7, with TRBD1 as a possible D gene (5 bases). The germline gives CDR1 MNHEY, CDR2 SMNVEV (reference sequence). The CDR3 loop spans 15 amino acids. Between the trimmed V and J ends, which lost 5 bases and 3 bases, there was a span of 17 bases. CDR3 sequence (DNA): TGTGCCAGCAGTGCGCGACAGTACAGTCGCTACGAGCAGTACTTC. Its translation is CASSARQYSRYEQYF.

This clone was picked up many times. The chain joins TRBV2 to TRBJ2-7; D possibly corresponds to TRBD2 (6 bases). Germline loops: CDR1 SNHLY, CDR2 FYNNEI. Trimming took 6 bases from V and 5 from J, leaving 20 bases between them. The CDR3 contains 15 residues. The CDR3 sequence is CASSPGTPRRDEQYF. The CDR3 nucleotides are TGTGCCAGCAGCCCCGGGACTCCCCGGAGGGACGAGCAGTACTTC.

In this sample, this clone turned up a few times. The chain combines TRBV27 with TRBJ1-6; no reliable D call. The CDR3 loop spans 18 amino acids. Germline-derived CDR1 and CDR2 are MNHEY and SMNVEV (reference sequence). Trimming stripped 0 bases from V and 0 bases from J, with 12 bases between. Here the CDR3 reads CASSLSAGPSSYNSPLHF. The CDR3 DNA reads as TGTGCCAGCAGTTTATCAGCAGGCCCGAGCTCCTATAATTCACCCCTCCACTTT.

The rearrangement joins TRBV29-1 to TRBJ1-4; D not certain. Germline CDR1 reads SQVTM; CDR2 reads ANQGSEA. Trimming took off 5 bases at V and 4 bases at J, with 11 bases between the two ends. This CDR3 is 13 amino acids long. The CDR3 coding sequence is TGCAGCGTTCAGGAGGGCGGTAATGAAAAACTGTTTTTT. Translation: CSVQEGGNEKLFF.